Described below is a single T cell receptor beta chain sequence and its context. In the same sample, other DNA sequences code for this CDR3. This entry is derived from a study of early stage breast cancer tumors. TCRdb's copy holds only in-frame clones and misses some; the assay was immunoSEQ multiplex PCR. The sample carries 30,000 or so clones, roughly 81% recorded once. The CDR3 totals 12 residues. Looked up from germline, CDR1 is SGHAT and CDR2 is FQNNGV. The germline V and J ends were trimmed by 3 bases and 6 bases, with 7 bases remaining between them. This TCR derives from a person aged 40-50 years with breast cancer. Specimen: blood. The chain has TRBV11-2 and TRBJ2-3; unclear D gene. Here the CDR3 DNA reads TGTGCCAGCAGCTTGAATATGGATACGCAGTATTTT. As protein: CASSLNMDTQYF.